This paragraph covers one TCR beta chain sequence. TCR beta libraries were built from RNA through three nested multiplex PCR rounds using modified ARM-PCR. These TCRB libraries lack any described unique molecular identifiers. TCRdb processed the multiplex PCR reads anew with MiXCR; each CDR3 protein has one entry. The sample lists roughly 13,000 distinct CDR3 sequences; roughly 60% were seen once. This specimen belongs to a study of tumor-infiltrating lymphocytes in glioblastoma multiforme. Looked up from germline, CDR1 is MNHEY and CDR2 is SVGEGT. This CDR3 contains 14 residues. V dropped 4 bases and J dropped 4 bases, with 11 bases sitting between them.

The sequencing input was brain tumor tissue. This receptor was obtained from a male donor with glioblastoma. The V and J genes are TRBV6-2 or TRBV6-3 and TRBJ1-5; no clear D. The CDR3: CASSFGSTNQPQHF. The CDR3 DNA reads TGTGCCAGCAGTTTTGGCAGCACTAATCAGCCCCAGCATTTT.